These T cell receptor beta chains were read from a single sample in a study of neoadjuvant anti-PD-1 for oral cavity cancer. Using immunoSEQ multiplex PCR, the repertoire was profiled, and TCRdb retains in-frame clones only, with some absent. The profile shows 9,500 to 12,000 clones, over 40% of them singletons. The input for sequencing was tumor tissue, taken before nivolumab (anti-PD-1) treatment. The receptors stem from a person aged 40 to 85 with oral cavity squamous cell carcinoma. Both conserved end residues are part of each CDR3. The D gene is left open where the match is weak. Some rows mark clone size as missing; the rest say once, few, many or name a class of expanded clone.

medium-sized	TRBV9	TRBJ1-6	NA	TGTGCCAGCAGCGTAGGAGACAGAAATTCACCCCTCCACTTT	CASSVGDRNSPLHF
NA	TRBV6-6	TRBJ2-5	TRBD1	TGTGCCATTCAACTTTGGGACAGGGGATCGGAGACCCAGTACTTC	CAIQLWDRGSETQYF
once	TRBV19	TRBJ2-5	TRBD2	TGTGCCAGTAGTATTGGCGGGGGGCCGGGAGAGACCCAGTACTTC	CASSIGGGPGETQYF
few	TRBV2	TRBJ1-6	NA	TGTGCCAGGAGACGACGGGACATAGACCGAAATTCACCCCTCCACTTT	CARRRRDIDRNSPLHF
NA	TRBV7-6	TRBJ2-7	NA	TGTGCCAGCAGCCCAGGGGTCTCCTACGAGCAGTACTTC	CASSPGVSYEQYF
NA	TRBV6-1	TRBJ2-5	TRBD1	TGTGCCAGCAGTGGGACAGGGGGAGAGACCCAGTACTTC	CASSGTGGETQYF
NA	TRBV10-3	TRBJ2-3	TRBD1	TGTGCCATCGATGACAGGGATTCGGATACGCAGTATTTT	CAIDDRDSDTQYF
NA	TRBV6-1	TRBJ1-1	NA	TGTGCCAGCAGTGAAGTTGACGGCACTGAAGCTTTCTTT	CASSEVDGTEAFF
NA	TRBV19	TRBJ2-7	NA	TGTGCCAGTAGTATTACCGGGGTGCAGTACTTC	CASSITGVQYF
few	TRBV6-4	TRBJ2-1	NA	TGTGCCAGCAGTGTTGGTAGCGAAGATGAGCAGTTCTTC	CASSVGSEDEQFF
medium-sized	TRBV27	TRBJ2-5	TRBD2	TGTGCCAGCAGCTCGCTGCGGGGGGGCCGAGAGACCCAGTACTTC	CASSSLRGGRETQYF
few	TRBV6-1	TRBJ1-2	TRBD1	TGTGCCAGCAGTCGACAGGGTAGGATTGGCTACACCTTC	CASSRQGRIGYTF
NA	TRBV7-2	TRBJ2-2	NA	TGTGCCAGCAGCTTAGCGGCAGGGCTTAATCCCGGGGAGCTGTTTTTT	CASSLAAGLNPGELFF
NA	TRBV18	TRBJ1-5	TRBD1	TGTGCCAGCTCACGACAGGGGGCAGGACAGCCCCAGCATTTT	CASSRQGAGQPQHF
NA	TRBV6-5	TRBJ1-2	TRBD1	TGTGCCAGCAGTTGGACAGGGTCGTATGGCTACACCTTC	CASSWTGSYGYTF
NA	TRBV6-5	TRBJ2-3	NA	TGTGCCAGCAGCCTGACGGCGGGGAGCACAGATACGCAGTATTTT	CASSLTAGSTDTQYF
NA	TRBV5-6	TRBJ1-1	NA	TGTGCCAGCAGCTTGCCGGTAGGGGAGACAGCTTTCTTT	CASSLPVGETAFF
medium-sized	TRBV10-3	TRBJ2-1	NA	TGTGCCATCAGTGTCCTAGGATCCGGCTCCTACAATGAGCAGTTCTTC	CAISVLGSGSYNEQFF
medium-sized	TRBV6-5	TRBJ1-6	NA	TGTGCCAGCAGTAACAGGGAGGATTCACCCCTCCACTTT	CASSNREDSPLHF